One and the same sample provided the 22 T cell receptor beta chains below, sequenced in a study of T cells in Graves' hyperthyroidism and ophthalmopathy. Template material for amplifying TCR beta CDR3 regions consisted of RNA transcripts. The HTBI primer set was used in a first-round RT-PCR of the TCR CDR3. Using its own MiXCR run on the multiplex PCR reads, TCRdb lists one record per CDR3 protein. In the table there are a few hundred thousand distinct CDR3 sequences, less than 20% of which are singletons. The sequencing input was blood. Receptors originate from a man aged 18 to 30 with Graves' ophthalmopathy.

This clonotype has a count of ten or more. The chain carries TRBV12-3 or TRBV12-4 and TRBJ1-5, with a tentative D call TRBD1 (6 bases). V lost 6 bases to trimming and J lost 4 bases, with 13 bases between them. The CDR3 contains 14 residues. The DNA of the CDR3 is TGTGCCAGCAGAGCTAATCAGGGGAATCAGCCCCAGCATTTT. As protein: CASRANQGNQPQHF.

This clonotype was observed a few times. CDR3: CASSRPGTGDRYEQYF. DNA for the CDR3: TGTGCCAGCAGTCGCCCCGGGACAGGGGATCGCTACGAGCAGTACTTC. The rearrangement uses TRBV28 and TRBJ2-7, with 10 bases lining up with TRBD1. The V gene end was trimmed by 5 bases and the J gene end by 3 bases; junction bases not matched to a gene: 10. Germline V CDR1 and CDR2: MDHEN, SYDVKM. CDR3 length: 16 amino acids.

This clonotype was observed many times. This chain uses TRBV27 with TRBJ1-1; tentatively, D is TRBD1 (5 bases). The CDR3 extends over 15 amino acids. V dropped 5 bases and J dropped 1 base, with 14 bases sitting between them. CDR1 and CDR2 from the germline V gene are MNHEY and SMNVEV (reference sequence). The CDR3 coding sequence is TGTGCCAGCAGTCTTAATCCTACAGGGAACACTGAAGCTTTCTTT. Its translation is CASSLNPTGNTEAFF.

This clonotype appeared many times. The rearrangement links TRBV29-1 to TRBJ2-6; TRBD1 matches 10 bases. The CDR3 runs to 17 residues. Germline lookup yields CDR1 SQVTM and CDR2 ANQGSEA. J was trimmed by 0 bases and V by 4 bases; bases with no gene match: 6. In nucleotides, the CDR3 is TGCAGCGTTGGGGGGCGGACAGGGGGCTCTGGGGCCAACGTCCTGACTTTC. Protein sequence: CSVGGRTGGSGANVLTF.

This clonotype was observed at least ten times. V usage is TRBV7-8 and J usage is TRBJ2-3; 14 bases agree with TRBD2. CDR1 is SGHVS and CDR2 is FQNEAQ in the germline V gene. V gave up 5 bases and J gave up 3 bases; unmatched junction bases: 7. CDR3 length: 17 residues. The chain's CDR3 is CASSRRGLAGGTDTQYF. The CDR3 bases are TGTGCCAGCAGCAGGCGAGGACTAGCGGGGGGAACAGATACGCAGTATTTT. The full variable domain, its missing parts supplied by reference TRBV7-8 and TRBJ2-3, is GAGVSQSPRYKVAKRGQDVALRCDPISGHVSLFWYQQALGQGPEFLTYFQNEAQLDKSGLPSDRFFAERPEGSVSTLKIQRTQQEDSAVYLCASSRRGLAGGTDTQYFGPGTRLTVL.

This clonotype appeared many times. The V gene is TRBV27, the J gene TRBJ1-6, with D tentatively TRBD1 (6 bases). The V end was cut by 2 bases, the J end by 0 bases, with 17 bases between. Germline V gives CDR1 MNHEY, CDR2 SMNVEV (reference sequence). This CDR3 comprises 19 residues. The DNA for the CDR3 is TGTGCCAGCAGTTTAGTCCAAGGGACATCGAGCTCCTATAATTCACCCCTCCACTTT. Protein: CASSLVQGTSSSYNSPLHF.

This clonotype was picked up many times. V gene TRBV6-1 combines with J gene TRBJ1-5; 9 bases are shared with TRBD1. Trimming took 5 bases from V and 5 from J; bases not matched to a gene: 4. The CDR3 has 14 residues. Germline loops: CDR1 MNHNS, CDR2 SASEGT. CDR3 sequence reads: CASSWTGVDQPQHF. CDR3 in DNA: TGTGCCAGCAGTTGGACAGGGGTTGATCAGCCCCAGCATTTT.

This clonotype was recorded many times. This chain uses TRBV27 with TRBJ1-5, with D unclear. V lost 3 bases and J 5 bases, leaving 8 bases between the germline ends. The CDR3 loop spans 13 amino acids. Germline-derived CDR1 and CDR2 are MNHEY and SMNVEV (reference sequence). The CDR3 is CASSFGPYQPQHF. CDR3 coding DNA: TGTGCCAGCAGTTTCGGACCTTATCAGCCCCAGCATTTT.

This rearrangement joins TRBV7-9 to TRBJ2-5, with D possibly matching TRBD2 (6 bases). V was cut by 3 bases and J by 1 base, with 15 bases left in between. This CDR3 contains 16 residues. The germline gives CDR1 SEHNR, CDR2 FQNEAQ (reference sequence). The CDR3 is CASSFAGGTVQETQYF. CDR3 in DNA: TGTGCCAGCAGCTTCGCGGGCGGGACCGTCCAAGAGACCCAGTACTTC.

This clonotype occurred a few times. This chain connects TRBV20-1 to TRBJ2-5; D may be TRBD2 (5 bases). The CDR3 runs 13 residues. The germline CDR1 and CDR2 sequences are DFQATT and SNEGSKA (reference sequence). Trimming stripped 3 bases from V and 3 bases from J, with 11 bases between. The chain's CDR3 is CSARWAGKETQYF. The CDR3 DNA reads TGCAGTGCTAGGTGGGCGGGTAAAGAGACCCAGTACTTC.

Many counts were recorded for this clonotype. The V call is TRBV3-1, the J call TRBJ2-5; D is perhaps TRBD1 (5 bases). There are 14 residues in the CDR3. The germline V and J ends were trimmed by 2 bases and 10 bases, with 17 bases remaining between them. CDR1 and CDR2 (germline): LGHDT, YNNKEL (reference sequence). The CDR3 loop is CASSQPSKGNIQYF. In nucleotides, the CDR3 is TGTGCCAGCAGCCAACCTTCGAAGGGGAACATCCAGTACTTC.

This clonotype was seen only a few times. CDR3 sequence reads: CASSLEHSKSTDTQYF. CDR3 nucleotides: TGCGCCAGCAGCTTGGAACACTCCAAAAGCACAGATACGCAGTATTTT. The rearrangement uses TRBV5-1 and TRBJ2-3; D ambiguous. CDR3 length: 16 amino acids. The germline V gene has CDR1 SGHRS and CDR2 YFSETQ. The V end was cut by 0 bases, the J end by 0 bases, with 11 bases between.

This clonotype was observed many times. The DNA of the CDR3 is TGTGCCAGCAGATCGGGACAGGTCTATGGCTACACCTTC. It yields the protein CASRSGQVYGYTF. V and J are TRBV11-2 and TRBJ1-2; 8 nucleotides line up with TRBD1. Germline V gene sequence: CDR1 SGHAT, CDR2 FQNNGV. The junction had 4 bases not matched to a gene; V was cut back by 6 bases and J by 4 bases. The CDR3 totals 13 residues.

Ten or more counts support this clonotype. V is TRBV2 and J is TRBJ1-6, with 12 bases aligning to TRBD1. CDR3 length: 14 amino acids. The trim removed 6 bases at V and 10 bases at J, leaving 4 bases unmatched. CDR1 and CDR2 (germline): SNHLY, FYNNEI. The CDR3 spells CASSGTGGSSPLHF. The CDR3 bases are TGTGCCAGCAGCGGGACAGGGGGCAGCTCACCCCTCCACTTT.

V usage is TRBV29-1 and J usage is TRBJ2-1; D is unclear. Trimming pared 3 bases from V and 7 bases from J, leaving 13 bases between. Germline lookup yields CDR1 SQVTM and CDR2 ANQGSEA. The CDR3 has 13 residues. This chain's CDR3 is CSVDGVIGNEQFF. The DNA for the CDR3 is TGCAGCGTTGATGGGGTGATAGGGAATGAGCAGTTCTTC.

The rearrangement joins TRBV28 to TRBJ2-7; 10 positions agree with TRBD1. The germline CDR1 and CDR2 sequences are MDHEN and SYDVKM. This CDR3 comprises 15 residues. V shed 3 bases, J shed 4 bases, and the junction held 6 bases outside the gene matches. The CDR3 nucleotides read TGTGCCAGCAGTTTCCCGGGACAGGGGACGTACGAGCAGTACTTC. Translation: CASSFPGQGTYEQYF.

This clonotype came up many times. The rearrangement uses TRBV6-1 and TRBJ1-5; D ambiguous. The CDR3 sequence is 15 residues long. With 5 bases removed from V and 3 bases from J, the gap between germline ends came to 14 bases. Germline CDR1 MNHNS, CDR2 SASEGT. CDR3 in amino acids: CASSSRTEYNQPQHF. Here the CDR3 DNA reads TGTGCCAGCAGTTCCAGGACGGAGTACAATCAGCCCCAGCATTTT.

This clonotype was seen a handful of times. The J gene is TRBJ2-7, the V gene TRBV4-1; no firm D call. The CDR3 has 15 amino acids. Looked up from germline, CDR1 is MGHRA and CDR2 is YSYEKL. The V and J ends lost 1 base and 0 bases respectively, with 10 bases between them. CDR3 sequence (DNA): TGCGCCAGCAGCCAAGTAGGGTCTAGCTCCTACGAGCAGTACTTC. Its protein product is CASSQVGSSSYEQYF.

This sequence joins TRBV5-1 and TRBJ2-1, with 9 positions matching TRBD2. Germline CDR1 and CDR2: SGHRS and YFSETQ. V lost 0 bases and J lost 3; bases outside the gene matches: 4. The CDR3 loop spans 16 amino acids. The DNA for the CDR3 is TGCGCCAGCAGCTTGGCGCTAGCGGGGAACTACAATGAGCAGTTCTTC. Translated: CASSLALAGNYNEQFF.

To note about this clonotype: This may be a read error: a much more frequent sequence differs by one nucleotide. Since the CDR3 does not end with the conserved phenylalanine or tryptophan, this likely comes from a read error. The chain couples TRBV27 to TRBJ1-1; tentatively, D is TRBD1 (5 bases). CDR1 and CDR2 from the germline V gene are MNHEY and SMNVEV (reference sequence). This CDR3 is 13 amino acids long. Trimming pared 7 bases from V and 0 bases from J, leaving 9 bases between. The CDR3 DNA reads TGTGCCAGCACATGGGGGGTGAACACTGAAGCTTTCTCT. Its protein is CASTWGVNTEAFS.

Ten or more counts support this clonotype. The V gene is TRBV28, the J gene TRBJ2-5; D uncertain. The CDR3 totals 12 residues. V lost 9 bases and J 1 base, leaving 9 bases between the germline ends. Germline V gene sequence: CDR1 MDHEN, CDR2 SYDVKM. The CDR3, as DNA: TGTGCCAGGGGTAGCAGCCAAGAGACCCAGTACTTC. Its protein product is CARGSSQETQYF.

This clonotype was recorded many times. The chain uses TRBV20-1 and TRBJ1-1; D uncertain. Trimming left V 6 bases short and J 1 base short, with 15 bases between. The CDR3 sequence is 14 residues long. The germline V gene encodes CDR1 DFQATT and CDR2 SNEGSKA (reference sequence). CDR3 nucleotide sequence: TGCAGTGCCATATCGGGTGGAGGGAACACTGAAGCTTTCTTT. Translating it yields CSAISGGGNTEAFF.